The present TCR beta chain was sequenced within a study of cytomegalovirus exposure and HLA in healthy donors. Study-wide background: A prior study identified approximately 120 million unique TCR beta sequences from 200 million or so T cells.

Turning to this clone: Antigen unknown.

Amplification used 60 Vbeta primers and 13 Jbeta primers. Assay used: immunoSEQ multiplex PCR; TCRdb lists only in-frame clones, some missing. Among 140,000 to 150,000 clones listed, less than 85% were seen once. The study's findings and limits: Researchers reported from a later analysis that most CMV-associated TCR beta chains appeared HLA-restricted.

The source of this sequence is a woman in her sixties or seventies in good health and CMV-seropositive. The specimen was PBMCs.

Here the CDR3 DNA reads TGTGCCAGCAGCTTGGAGCGGAACGGGGCCAACGTCCTGACTTTC. This gives the protein CASSLERNGANVLTF. The chain has TRBV5-6 and TRBJ2-6; weak D call: TRBD2 (5 bases). The CDR3 contains 15 residues. The V end was cut by 0 bases, the J end by 4 bases, with 8 bases between. Germline V CDR1 and CDR2: SGHDT, YYEEEE.